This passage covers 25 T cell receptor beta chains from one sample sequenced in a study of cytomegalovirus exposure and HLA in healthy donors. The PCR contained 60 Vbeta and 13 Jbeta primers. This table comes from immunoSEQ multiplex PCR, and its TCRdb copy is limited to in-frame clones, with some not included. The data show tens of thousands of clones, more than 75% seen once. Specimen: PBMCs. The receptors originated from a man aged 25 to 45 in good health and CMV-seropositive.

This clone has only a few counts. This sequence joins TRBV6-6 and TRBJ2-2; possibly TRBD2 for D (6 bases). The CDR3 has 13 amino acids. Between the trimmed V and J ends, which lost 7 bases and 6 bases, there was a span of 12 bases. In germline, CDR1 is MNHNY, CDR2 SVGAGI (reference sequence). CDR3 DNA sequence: TGTGCCAGCACCTCGGCGGGGTCCGGGGAGCTGTTTTTT. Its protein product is CASTSAGSGELFF.

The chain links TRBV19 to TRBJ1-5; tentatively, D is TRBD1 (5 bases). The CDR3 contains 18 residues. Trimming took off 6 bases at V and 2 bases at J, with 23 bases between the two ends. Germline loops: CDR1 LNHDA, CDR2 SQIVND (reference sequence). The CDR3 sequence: CASSKGRSQGYRNQPQHF. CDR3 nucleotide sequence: TGTGCCAGTAGCAAAGGAAGGTCCCAGGGATACCGCAATCAGCCCCAGCATTTT.

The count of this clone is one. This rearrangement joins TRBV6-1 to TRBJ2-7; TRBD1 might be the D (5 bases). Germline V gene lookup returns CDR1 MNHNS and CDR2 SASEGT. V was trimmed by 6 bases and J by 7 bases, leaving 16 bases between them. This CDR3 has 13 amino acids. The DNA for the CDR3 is TGTGCCAGCAGCGTACAGGTGTCCACGGAGCAGTACTTC. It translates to CASSVQVSTEQYF.

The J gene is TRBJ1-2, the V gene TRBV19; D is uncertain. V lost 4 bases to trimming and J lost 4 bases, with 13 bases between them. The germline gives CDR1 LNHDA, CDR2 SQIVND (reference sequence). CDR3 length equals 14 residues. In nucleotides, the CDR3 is TGTGCCAGTAGTACCCCTGAGGGATTCTATGGCTACACCTTC. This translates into CASSTPEGFYGYTF.

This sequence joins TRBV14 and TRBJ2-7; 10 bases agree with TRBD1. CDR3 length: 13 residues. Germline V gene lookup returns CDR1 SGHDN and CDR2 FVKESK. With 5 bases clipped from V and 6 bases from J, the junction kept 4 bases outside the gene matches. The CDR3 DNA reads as TGTGCCAGCAGCTGGGACAGGGGTATCGAGCAGTACTTC. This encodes CASSWDRGIEQYF.

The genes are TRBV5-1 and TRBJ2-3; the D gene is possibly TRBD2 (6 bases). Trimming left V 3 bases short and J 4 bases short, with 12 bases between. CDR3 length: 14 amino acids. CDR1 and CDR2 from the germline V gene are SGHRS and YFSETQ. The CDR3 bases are TGCGCCAGCAGCTCGGGACTCGGGGCAGATACGCAGTATTTT. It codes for CASSSGLGADTQYF.

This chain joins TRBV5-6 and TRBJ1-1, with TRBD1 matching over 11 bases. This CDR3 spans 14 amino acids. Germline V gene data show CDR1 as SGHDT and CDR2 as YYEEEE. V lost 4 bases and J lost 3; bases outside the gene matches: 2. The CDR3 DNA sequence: TGTGCCAGCAGCGGGGACAGGGGGGACACTGAAGCTTTCTTT. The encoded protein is CASSGDRGDTEAFF.

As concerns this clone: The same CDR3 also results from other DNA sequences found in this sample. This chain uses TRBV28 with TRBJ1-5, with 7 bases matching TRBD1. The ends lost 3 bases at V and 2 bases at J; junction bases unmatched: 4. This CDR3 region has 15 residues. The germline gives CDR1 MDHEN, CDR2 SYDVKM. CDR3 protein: CASSLTDRGNQPQHF. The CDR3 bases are TGTGCCAGCAGTTTGACCGACAGGGGCAATCAGCCCCAGCATTTT. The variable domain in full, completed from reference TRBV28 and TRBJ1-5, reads DVKVTQSSRYLVKRTGEKVFLECVQDMDHENMFWYRQDPGLGLRLIYFSYDVKMKEKGDIPEGYSVSREKKERFSLILESASTNQTSMYLCASSLTDRGNQPQHFGDGTRLSIL.

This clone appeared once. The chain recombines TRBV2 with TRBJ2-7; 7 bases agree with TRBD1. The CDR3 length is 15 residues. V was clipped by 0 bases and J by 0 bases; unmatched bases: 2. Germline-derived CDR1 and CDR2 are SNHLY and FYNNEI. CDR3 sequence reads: CASSEARDSSYEQYF. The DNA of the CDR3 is TGTGCCAGCAGTGAAGCGAGGGACAGCTCCTACGAGCAGTACTTC.

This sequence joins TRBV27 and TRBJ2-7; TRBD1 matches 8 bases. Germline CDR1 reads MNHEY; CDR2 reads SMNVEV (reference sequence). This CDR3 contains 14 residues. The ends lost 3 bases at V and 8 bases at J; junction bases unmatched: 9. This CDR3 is CASSFPGTGGKQYF. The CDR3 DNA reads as TGTGCCAGCAGTTTCCCTGGGACAGGAGGCAAGCAGTACTTC.

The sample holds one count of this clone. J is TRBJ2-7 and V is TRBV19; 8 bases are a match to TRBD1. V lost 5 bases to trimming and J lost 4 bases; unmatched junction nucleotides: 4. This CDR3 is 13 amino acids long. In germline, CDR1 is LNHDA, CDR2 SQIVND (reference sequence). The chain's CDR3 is CASSSNRGYEQYF. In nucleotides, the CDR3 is TGTGCCAGTAGTTCAAACAGGGGGTACGAGCAGTACTTC. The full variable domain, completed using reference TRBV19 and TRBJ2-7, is DGGITQSPKYLFRKEGQNVTLSCEQNLNHDAMYWYRQDPGQGLRLIYYSQIVNDFQKGDIAEGYSVSREKKESFPLTVTSAQKNPTAFYLCASSSNRGYEQYFGPGTRLTVT.

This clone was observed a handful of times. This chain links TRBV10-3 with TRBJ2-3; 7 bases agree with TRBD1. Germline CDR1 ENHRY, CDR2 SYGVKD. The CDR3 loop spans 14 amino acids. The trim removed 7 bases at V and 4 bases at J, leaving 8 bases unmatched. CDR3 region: CAITPTGIADTQYF. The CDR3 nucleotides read TGTGCCATCACCCCGACAGGGATCGCAGATACGCAGTATTTT.

CDR3: CASSLTTGYGYTF. The CDR3 nucleotides are TGTGCCAGCAGTTTAACGACAGGGTATGGCTACACCTTC. V and J are TRBV28 and TRBJ1-2, with 7 bases fitting TRBD1. This CDR3 has 13 amino acids. The ends lost 2 bases at V and 5 bases at J; junction bases unmatched: 2. The V gene's germline CDR1 is MDHEN and CDR2 SYDVKM.

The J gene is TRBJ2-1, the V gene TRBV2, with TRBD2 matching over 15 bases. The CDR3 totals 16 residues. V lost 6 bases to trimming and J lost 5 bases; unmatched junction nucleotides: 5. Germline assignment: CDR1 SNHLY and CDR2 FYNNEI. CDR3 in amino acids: CASSRGLAGGDNEQFF. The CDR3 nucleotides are TGTGCCAGCAGCCGCGGACTAGCGGGAGGGGACAATGAGCAGTTCTTC.

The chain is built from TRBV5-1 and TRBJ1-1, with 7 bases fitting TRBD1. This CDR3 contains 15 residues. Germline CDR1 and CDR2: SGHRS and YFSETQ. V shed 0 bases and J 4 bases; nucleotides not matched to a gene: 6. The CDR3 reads CASSLGAGGSTEAFF. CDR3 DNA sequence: TGCGCCAGCAGCTTGGGGGCAGGGGGGAGCACTGAAGCTTTCTTT.

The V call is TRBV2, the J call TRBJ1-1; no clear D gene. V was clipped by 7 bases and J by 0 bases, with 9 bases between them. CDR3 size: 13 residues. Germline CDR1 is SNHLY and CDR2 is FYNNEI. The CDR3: CASKTTLNTEAFF. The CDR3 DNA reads TGTGCCAGCAAAACGACTCTGAACACTGAAGCTTTCTTT.

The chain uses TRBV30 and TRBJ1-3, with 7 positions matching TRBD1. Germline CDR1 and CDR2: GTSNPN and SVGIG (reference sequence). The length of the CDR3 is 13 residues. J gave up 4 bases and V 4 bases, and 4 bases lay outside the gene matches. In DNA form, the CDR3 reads TGTGCCTGGAACAGGGGTCTCGGAAACACCATATATTTT. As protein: CAWNRGLGNTIYF.

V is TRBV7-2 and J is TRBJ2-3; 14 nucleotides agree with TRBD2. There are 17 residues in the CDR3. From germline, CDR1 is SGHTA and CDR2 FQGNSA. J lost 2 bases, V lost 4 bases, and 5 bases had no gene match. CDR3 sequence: CASSSRLAGGVTDTQYF. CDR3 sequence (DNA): TGTGCCAGCAGCTCAAGACTAGCGGGAGGGGTCACAGATACGCAGTATTTT.

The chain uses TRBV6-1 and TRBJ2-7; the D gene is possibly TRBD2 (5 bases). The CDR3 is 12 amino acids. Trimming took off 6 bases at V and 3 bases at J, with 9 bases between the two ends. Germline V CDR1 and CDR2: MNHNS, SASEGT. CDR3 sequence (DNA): TGTGCCAGCAGAGCGGACGTCTACGAGCAGTACTTC. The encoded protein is CASRADVYEQYF.

The CDR3 nucleotides are TGTGCCAGGGACAGGGGACTTTCCAACTATGGCTACACCTTC. Translating gives CARDRGLSNYGYTF. The chain recombines TRBV2 with TRBJ1-2; 9 positions match TRBD1. The CDR3 length is 14 residues. Germline V lookup: CDR1 SNHLY, CDR2 FYNNEI. The V gene end was trimmed by 9 bases and the J gene end by 2 bases; junction bases not matched to a gene: 7.

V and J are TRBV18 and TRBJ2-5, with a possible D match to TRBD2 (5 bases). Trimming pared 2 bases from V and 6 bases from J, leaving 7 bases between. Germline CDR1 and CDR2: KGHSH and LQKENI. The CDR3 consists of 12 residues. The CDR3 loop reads CASSPGGKTQYF. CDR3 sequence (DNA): TGTGCCAGCTCACCAGGAGGAAAGACCCAGTACTTC.

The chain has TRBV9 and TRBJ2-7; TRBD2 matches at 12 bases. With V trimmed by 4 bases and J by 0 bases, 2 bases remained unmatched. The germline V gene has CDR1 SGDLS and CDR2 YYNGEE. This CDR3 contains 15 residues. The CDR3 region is CASSSTSGSSYEQYF. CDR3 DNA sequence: TGTGCCAGCAGCTCGACTAGCGGGAGCTCCTACGAGCAGTACTTC.

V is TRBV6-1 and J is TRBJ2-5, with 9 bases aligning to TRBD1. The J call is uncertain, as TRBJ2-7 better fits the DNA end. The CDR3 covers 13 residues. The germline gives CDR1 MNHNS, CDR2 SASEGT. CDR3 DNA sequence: TGTGCCAGCCCCGGGACAGGGTTTTACGAGCAGTACTTC. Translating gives CASPGTGFYEQYF.

The CDR3 spells CASSLTGALSGANVLTF. The CDR3 nucleotides are TGTGCCAGCAGTTTAACAGGGGCCCTCTCTGGGGCCAACGTCCTGACTTTC. The J gene is TRBJ2-6, the V gene TRBV27, with 7 bases identical to TRBD1. Germline CDR1 and CDR2: MNHEY and SMNVEV (reference sequence). This CDR3 contains 17 residues. The V and J ends lost 2 bases and 0 bases, in that order; junction bases with no gene match: 4.

CDR3 region: CASSFRGLAALEETQYF. The CDR3 DNA reads as TGCGCCAGCAGCTTCCGGGGACTAGCGGCCCTGGAAGAGACCCAGTACTTC. The chain couples TRBV5-1 to TRBJ2-5; the match to TRBD2 covers 11 bases. Germline trimming cut 2 bases from V and 3 bases from J; bases unmatched to any gene: 9. The CDR3 has 17 residues. The germline gives CDR1 SGHRS, CDR2 YFSETQ. Drawing the rest from reference TRBV5-1 and TRBJ2-5, the complete variable domain is KAGVTQTPRYLIKTRGQQVTLSCSPISGHRSVSWYQQTPGQGLQFLFEYFSETQRNKGNFPGRFSGRQFSNSRSEMNVSTLELGDSALYLCASSFRGLAALEETQYFGPGTRLLVL.